The rows below give T cell receptor beta chains drawn from one sample of a study of T cell responses to AZD1222 COVID-19 vaccine. Libraries were prepared by immunoSEQ multiplex PCR; TCRdb keeps only in-frame clonotypes and omits some of them. Here the sample spans around 100,000 clones, 88% being singletons. The sample in question was peripheral blood, obtained on day 0 of AZD1222 vaccination. Receptors were obtained from an adult in good health. Each CDR3 is given with its conserved first and last residue. The D gene is left open where the match is weak. Rows may omit the clone size; those that give it use once, few, many or a size class.

D: NA; V: TRBV7-2; size: NA; J: TRBJ1-3; CDR3: CASSYLAGTGNTIYF; DNA: TGTGCCAGCAGCTACTTAGCAGGGACTGGAAACACCATATATTTT
D: NA; V: TRBV27; size: NA; J: TRBJ2-2; CDR3: CASSPPPFHRARTGELFF; DNA: TGTGCCAGCAGTCCACCCCCCTTTCACAGGGCTCGAACCGGGGAGCTGTTTTTT
D: TRBD1; V: TRBV5-1; size: NA; J: TRBJ2-4; CDR3: CASSPGTGGIQYF; DNA: TGCGCCAGCAGCCCAGGGACAGGAGGAATTCAGTACTTC
D: NA; V: TRBV7-2; size: NA; J: TRBJ1-2; CDR3: CASSLGGVIYGYTF; DNA: TGTGCCAGCAGCTTGGGGGGAGTTATCTATGGCTACACCTTC
D: TRBD1; V: TRBV9; size: NA; J: TRBJ1-1; CDR3: CASSVEGNRGLTEAFF; DNA: TGTGCCAGCAGCGTAGAGGGAAACAGGGGCTTAACTGAAGCTTTCTTT
D: TRBD2; V: TRBV5-8; size: NA; J: TRBJ2-5; CDR3: CASSLTSGSVAGETQYF; DNA: TGTGCCAGCAGCTTGACTAGCGGGAGTGTTGCTGGAGAGACCCAGTACTTC
D: NA; V: TRBV28; size: NA; J: TRBJ1-3; CDR3: CASSPPGSSGNTIYF; DNA: TGTGCCAGCAGTCCCCCCGGGAGCTCTGGAAACACCATATATTTT
D: NA; V: TRBV5-1; size: NA; J: TRBJ1-4; CDR3: CASSLTGGSNEKLFF; DNA: TGCGCCAGCAGCTTGACTGGGGGTTCTAATGAAAAACTGTTTTTT
D: NA; V: TRBV30; size: NA; J: TRBJ2-5; CDR3: CAWSTRDQGWEETQYF; DNA: TGTGCCTGGAGTACCCGGGATCAGGGCTGGGAGGAGACCCAGTACTTC
D: NA; V: TRBV2; size: NA; J: TRBJ1-2; CDR3: CASRLPGQRSSDGYTF; DNA: TGTGCCAGCAGACTACCGGGACAACGTAGTTCTGATGGCTACACCTTC
D: TRBD1; V: TRBV12-3/TRBV12-4; size: NA; J: TRBJ1-1; CDR3: CASQGASEAFF; DNA: TGTGCCAGTCAGGGGGCTAGTGAAGCTTTCTTT
D: NA; V: TRBV2; size: once; J: TRBJ1-5; CDR3: CASRSGLQQPQHF; DNA: TGTGCCAGCAGATCGGGGCTTCAGCAGCCCCAGCATTTT
D: TRBD2; V: TRBV7-9; size: NA; J: TRBJ2-4; CDR3: CASSLGGLESQNIQYF; DNA: TGTGCCAGCAGCTTAGGGGGACTAGAGTCGCAAAACATTCAGTACTTC
D: NA; V: TRBV9; size: NA; J: TRBJ1-1; CDR3: CASSKEGTEAFF; DNA: TGTGCCAGCAGCAAGGAGGGGACTGAAGCTTTCTTT
D: NA; V: TRBV28; size: NA; J: TRBJ2-7; CDR3: CASSTRTTPYEQYF; DNA: TGTGCCAGCAGTACCCGAACTACTCCCTACGAGCAGTACTTC
D: TRBD2; V: TRBV4-1; size: NA; J: TRBJ2-1; CDR3: CASSQVIRRKRGDSSYNEQFF; DNA: TGCGCCAGCAGCCAAGTCATCCGTCGAAAGCGGGGAGACAGCTCCTACAATGAGCAGTTCTTC
D: NA; V: TRBV6-1; size: once; J: TRBJ1-2; CDR3: CASSEALAGYYGYTF; DNA: TGTGCCAGCAGTGAAGCGCTTGCAGGGTACTATGGCTACACCTTC
D: NA; V: TRBV4-1; size: NA; J: TRBJ2-7; CDR3: CASSQVIGGEQYF; DNA: TGCGCCAGCAGCCAAGTGATAGGGGGCGAGCAGTACTTC
D: NA; V: TRBV28; size: NA; J: TRBJ1-4; CDR3: CASSFVQGPLTNEKLFF; DNA: TGTGCCAGCAGTTTTGTACAGGGACCTTTAACTAATGAAAAACTGTTTTTT
D: NA; V: TRBV11-3; size: NA; J: TRBJ2-6; CDR3: CASSPHGRGASGANVLTF; DNA: TGTGCCAGCAGCCCCCACGGAAGGGGAGCCTCTGGGGCCAACGTCCTGACTTTC
D: TRBD1; V: TRBV3-1/TRBV3-2; size: NA; J: TRBJ1-2; CDR3: CASSQWTGDGYTF; DNA: TGTGCCAGCAGCCAATGGACAGGGGATGGCTACACCTTC
D: NA; V: TRBV15; size: once; J: TRBJ1-5; CDR3: CATSREAQAGEPQHF; DNA: TGTGCCACCAGCAGAGAAGCGCAAGCAGGGGAGCCCCAGCATTTT
D: TRBD1; V: TRBV28; size: NA; J: TRBJ1-6; CDR3: CASRPGQVYSPLHF; DNA: TGTGCCAGCAGGCCGGGACAGGTCTATTCACCCCTCCACTTT
D: NA; V: TRBV7-2; size: NA; J: TRBJ1-1; CDR3: CASSLEARGTEAFF; DNA: TGTGCCAGCAGCTTAGAGGCTCGAGGTACTGAAGCTTTCTTT
D: NA; V: TRBV18; size: once; J: TRBJ1-6; CDR3: CASSPSQDGSPLHF; DNA: TGTGCCAGCTCCCCCTCCCAGGACGGCTCACCCCTCCACTTT
D: TRBD2; V: TRBV19; size: NA; J: TRBJ2-3; CDR3: CASSHLAGGNTDTQYF; DNA: TGTGCCAGTAGCCATCTAGCGGGAGGTAACACAGATACGCAGTATTTT
D: NA; V: TRBV24-1; size: NA; J: TRBJ1-1; CDR3: CATRGTLNTEAFF; DNA: TGTGCCACTAGAGGGACCCTGAACACTGAAGCTTTCTTT
D: NA; V: TRBV7-9; size: NA; J: TRBJ1-6; CDR3: CASSLAGVSPLHF; DNA: TGTGCCAGCAGCTTAGCGGGAGTGTCACCCCTCCACTTT
D: NA; V: TRBV21-1; size: NA; J: TRBJ1-5; CDR3: CASSKAYRAGGQPQHF; DNA: TGTGCCAGCAGCAAAGCATATCGGGCAGGAGGGCAGCCCCAGCATTTT
D: NA; V: TRBV18; size: NA; J: TRBJ2-1; CDR3: CASSPRDGDNEQFF; DNA: TGTGCCAGCTCACCTAGGGACGGTGACAATGAGCAGTTCTTC
D: TRBD1; V: TRBV15; size: NA; J: TRBJ1-4; CDR3: CATSREQGAVNEKLFF; DNA: TGTGCCACCAGCAGAGAACAGGGGGCAGTAAATGAAAAACTGTTTTTT
D: TRBD2; V: TRBV9; size: NA; J: TRBJ2-7; CDR3: CASSVSGGTGTASYEQYF; DNA: TGTGCCAGCAGCGTATCGGGGGGGACCGGGACCGCATCCTACGAGCAGTACTTC
D: NA; V: TRBV30; size: NA; J: TRBJ2-2; CDR3: CAWSGTNTGELFF; DNA: TGTGCCTGGTCCGGGACAAACACCGGGGAGCTGTTTTTT
D: TRBD2; V: TRBV19; size: once; J: TRBJ2-1; CDR3: CASSVPASGHYNEQFF; DNA: TGTGCCAGTAGTGTCCCGGCTAGCGGCCACTACAATGAGCAGTTCTTC
D: NA; V: TRBV6-2/TRBV6-3; size: NA; J: TRBJ1-1; CDR3: CASSSKGTVTEAFF; DNA: TGTGCCAGCAGTTCCAAAGGGACGGTCACTGAAGCTTTCTTT
D: TRBD1; V: TRBV6-1; size: NA; J: TRBJ1-6; CDR3: CASSEEAGGSSPLHF; DNA: TGTGCCAGCAGTGAAGAGGCAGGGGGAAGTTCACCCCTCCACTTT
D: NA; V: TRBV2; size: NA; J: TRBJ2-7; CDR3: CASTAAPGNYEQYF; DNA: TGTGCCAGCACCGCGGCTCCAGGGAACTACGAGCAGTACTTC
D: TRBD1; V: TRBV13; size: NA; J: TRBJ2-5; CDR3: CASTDRQETQYF; DNA: TGTGCCAGTACGGACAGGCAAGAGACCCAGTACTTC
D: NA; V: TRBV28; size: NA; J: TRBJ2-2; CDR3: CASSLGWGGASTGELFF; DNA: TGTGCCAGCAGTTTAGGGTGGGGAGGAGCCAGCACCGGGGAGCTGTTTTTT
D: TRBD2; V: TRBV11-2; size: NA; J: TRBJ2-5; CDR3: CASSSGGAVETQYF; DNA: TGTGCCAGCAGCTCCGGGGGGGCAGTAGAGACCCAGTACTTC